This TCR beta chain is from a study of T cell repertoires in urothelial bladder cancer. Findings and limits, study-wide: Urothelial carcinoma specimens: median 5,569 T cells versus 25,872 in benign. A single clone reached 2% to 2.5% in benign versus up to roughly 17% in carcinoma.

This clone has a handful of counts. As yet, its antigen is unknown. Method: immunoSEQ multiplex PCR; TCRdb's copy keeps in-frame clones and lacks some. The sample includes 8,500 to 13,000 clones, around 65% of them seen just once. The CDR3 runs to 13 residues. The germline V gene encodes CDR1 SEHNR and CDR2 FQNEAQ (reference sequence). With 3 bases removed from V and 5 bases from J, the gap between germline ends came to 10 bases. The clonotype originates from a human donor with a benign inflammatory bladder lesion. Sequencing used tumor-infiltrating cells from bladder cancer. The genes are TRBV7-9 and TRBJ1-2; D gene uncertain. The chain's CDR3 is CASSFKPSYGYTF. CDR3 DNA sequence: TGTGCCAGCAGCTTCAAGCCTTCTTATGGCTACACCTTC.